The 15 T cell receptor beta chains given below trace back to one sample, sequenced in a study of T cell changes during pregnancy in multiple sclerosis. Here immunoSEQ multiplex PCR was the method, and the copy in TCRdb shows in-frame clones only, minus some. The sample carries 90,000 to 100,000 clones, 80% to 95% recorded once. The source was peripheral blood, collected in the first trimester of pregnancy. The receptors shown here come from a female donor with multiple sclerosis, enrolled in a pregnancy study.

V and J are TRBV6-1 and TRBJ2-7, with D tentatively TRBD1 (6 bases). Germline CDR1 is MNHNS and CDR2 is SASEGT. Trimming stripped 2 bases from V and 5 bases from J, with 19 bases between. The CDR3 extends over 16 amino acids. Written as DNA, the CDR3 is TGTGCCAGCAGTGAAAGGTACCTGGGGGCTGAGGACGAGCAGTACTTC. This gives the protein CASSERYLGAEDEQYF.

CDR3 in amino acids: CASRHRTNEKLFF. The CDR3 coding sequence is TGTGCCAGCCGACACCGAACTAATGAAAAACTGTTTTTT. The chain joins TRBV5-6 to TRBJ1-4; D uncertain. Germline CDR1 reads SGHDT; CDR2 reads YYEEEE. The CDR3 length is 13 residues. V lost 7 bases and J 1 base, leaving 8 bases between the germline ends.

The chain combines TRBV6-5 with TRBJ2-7; TRBD1 matches 9 bases. CDR1 and CDR2 from the germline V gene are MNHEY and SVGAGI. The junction had 11 bases not matched to a gene; V was cut back by 8 bases and J by 3 bases. The CDR3 runs 15 residues. Here the CDR3 DNA reads TGTGCCAGCCCAACGGGGGACAGGGCGGGCTACGAGCAGTACTTC. Its translation is CASPTGDRAGYEQYF.

The chain links TRBV7-6 to TRBJ2-7, with 7 bases fitting TRBD2. The CDR3 loop spans 16 amino acids. The V segment lost 5 bases and the J segment 1 base; nucleotides outside the gene matches: 11. The V gene's germline CDR1 is SGHVS and CDR2 FNYEAQ. CDR3 residues: CASSPSGPSGSYEQYF. CDR3 nucleotides: TGTGCCAGCAGCCCGAGCGGCCCTAGCGGATCCTACGAGCAGTACTTC.

The rearrangement links TRBV5-1 to TRBJ2-3, with TRBD2 identical over 14 bases. Germline CDR1 is SGHRS and CDR2 is YFSETQ. With V trimmed by 4 bases and J by 8 bases, 9 bases remained unmatched. CDR3 length equals 16 residues. CDR3 sequence (DNA): TGCGCCAGCAGCGGCGGACTAGCGGGGGGCGGGGTTACGCAGTATTTT. Its translation is CASSGGLAGGGVTQYF.

The rearrangement joins TRBV19 to TRBJ1-5, with D uncertain. The V end was cut by 11 bases, the J end by 5 bases, with 19 bases between. CDR1 is LNHDA, CDR2 SQIVND, per germline (reference sequence). There are 14 residues in the CDR3. The CDR3 protein is CASSDREPYQPQHF. DNA for the CDR3: TGTGCCTCCTCCGACCGGGAACCCTATCAGCCCCAGCATTTT.

The chain recombines TRBV5-4 with TRBJ2-1; TRBD2 aligns across 10 bases. The CDR3 contains 15 residues. In germline, CDR1 is SGHNT, CDR2 YYREEE (reference sequence). Trimming removed 4 bases from V and 7 bases from J; junction bases left unmatched: 8. CDR3 DNA: TGTGCCAGCAGCCCCAGCGGGGGGGCGCGGAATGAGCAGTTCTTC. Translating gives CASSPSGGARNEQFF.

This chain uses TRBV30 with TRBJ1-5; D perhaps matches TRBD1 (6 bases). Germline CDR1 and CDR2: GTSNPN and SVGIG (reference sequence). Trimming cost V 4 bases and J 6 bases, with 13 bases left between them. The CDR3 loop spans 13 amino acids. For the CDR3, the DNA is TGTGCCTGGAACACAGGGTTCTTTCAGCCCCAGCATTTT. Protein product: CAWNTGFFQPQHF.

The rearrangement links TRBV4-1 to TRBJ1-2, with unresolved D. V was shortened by 1 base and J by 4 bases, with 13 bases between the two germline ends. Germline V lookup: CDR1 MGHRA, CDR2 YSYEKL. There are 15 residues in the CDR3. The CDR3 sequence: CASSQVSGRPYGYTF. The CDR3 nucleotides read TGCGCCAGCAGCCAAGTGTCAGGTCGGCCCTATGGCTACACCTTC.

The chain employs TRBV11-2 and TRBJ2-1; tentative D call: TRBD2 (6 bases). V lost 4 bases to trimming and J lost 9 bases, with 19 bases between them. The V gene's germline CDR1 is SGHAT and CDR2 FQNNGV. The CDR3 length is 15 residues. CDR3 sequence reads: CASSSDYSHTSEQFF. CDR3 DNA: TGTGCCAGCAGCTCGGACTACTCTCATACGAGTGAGCAGTTCTTC.

To note about this clone: This CDR3 is also generated by other DNA sequences in the sample. This chain uses TRBV9 with TRBJ2-5; tentatively, D is TRBD1 (6 bases). Trimming cost V 0 bases and J 4 bases, with 7 bases left between them. This CDR3 comprises 13 residues. The germline V gene encodes CDR1 SGDLS and CDR2 YYNGEE. CDR3 in amino acids: CASSVGGGETQYF. The CDR3, as DNA: TGTGCCAGCAGCGTAGGAGGGGGAGAGACCCAGTACTTC.

This chain uses TRBV9 with TRBJ1-1, with 7 bases that match TRBD1. The CDR3 is made up of 13 amino acids. The junction had 8 bases not matched to a gene; V was cut back by 4 bases and J by 8 bases. Looked up from germline, CDR1 is SGDLS and CDR2 is YYNGEE. CDR3 sequence reads: CASSSGTVDEAFF. Here the CDR3 DNA reads TGTGCCAGCAGCTCCGGGACAGTGGACGAAGCTTTCTTT.

The chain links TRBV19 to TRBJ1-1, with TRBD1 matching 12 bases. The ends lost 4 bases at V and 3 bases at J; junction bases unmatched: 3. The CDR3 extends over 15 amino acids. CDR1 is LNHDA, CDR2 SQIVND, per germline (reference sequence). The DNA for the CDR3 is TGTGCCAGTAGTAGGGACAGGGGGCGAGACACTGAAGCTTTCTTT. This encodes CASSRDRGRDTEAFF. The full variable domain, in which reference TRBV19 and TRBJ1-1 provide the parts outside the CDR3, is DGGITQSPKYLFRKEGQNVTLSCEQNLNHDAMYWYRQDPGQGLRLIYYSQIVNDFQKGDIAEGYSVSREKKESFPLTVTSAQKNPTAFYLCASSRDRGRDTEAFFGQGTRLTVV.

The chain carries TRBV5-5 and TRBJ1-2; maybe TRBD1 (5 bases). Germline CDR1 is SGHKS and CDR2 is YYEKEE (reference sequence). This CDR3 is built from 13 residues. V was pared by 1 base and J by 4 bases, with 8 bases between. The CDR3 DNA follows: TGTGCCAGCAGCTTGCAGCAGGGCTATGGCTACACCTTC. This codes for CASSLQQGYGYTF.

The chain is built from TRBV7-6 and TRBJ1-3; D is perhaps TRBD1 (5 bases). The CDR3 is 13 amino acids. The germline CDR1 and CDR2 sequences are SGHVS and FNYEAQ. V lost 5 bases, J lost 0 bases, and 5 bases lay in between. The CDR3 nucleotides are TGTGCCAGCAGCGACAGCTCTGGAAACACCATATATTTT. Translated: CASSDSSGNTIYF.